This T cell receptor beta chain was profiled in a study of metastatic and nonmetastatic thyroid tumors. Study-level background: A comparison of repertoires was made across blood and tumor or nodule tissue from malignant and benign thyroid patients.

Authors' analysis steps: Across clinicopathological groups, CDR3 differences served as the basis for building a distant-metastasis classifier for papillary thyroid cancer. MiXCR re-clonotyped the PCR reads for TCRdb. The V and J calls come from TCRdb's annotation, not from the publication. The top ten hold 8.5% to 12% of the sample, which has 15,000 to 25,000 clones, roughly 20% seen once. Patients underwent thyroid surgery, and none had received any treatment before it. CDR1 and CDR2 (germline): SGHVS, FQNEAQ. Trimming left V 5 bases short and J 5 bases short, with 13 bases between. CDR3 length equals 14 residues.

The material sequenced was tumor tissue. This chain joins TRBV7-8 and TRBJ2-1, with D maybe TRBD1 (5 bases). The TCR originated in a male donor with papillary thyroid cancer or a benign thyroid nodule (not recorded which). Some clones in this sample may be carry-over from other donors' samples. CDR3 DNA sequence: TGTGCCAGCAGCCCAAGGGGTTATGACAATGAGCAGTTCTTC. Translating gives CASSPRGYDNEQFF.